The entry below describes one T cell receptor beta chain. As yet, its antigen is unknown. A single record per CDR3 protein comes from TCRdb applying MiXCR to the reads. The sample lists around 320,000 distinct CDR3 sequences, over 7.5% occurring once. CDR3 length: 11 amino acids. Germline V gene sequence: CDR1 SGHVS, CDR2 FQNEAQ. V was pared by 5 bases and J by 7 bases, with 8 bases between. The data are from a study of T cell repertoires in cytomegalovirus infection. Overall study: Carrying CMV and the relevant HLA type showed in public TCR beta signatures. Study-level results: Cumulative frequency of public TCR beta families picked out carriers of CMV plus the relevant HLA. The response measured ex vivo was dominated by TCR beta clonotypes (HLA-C-restricted and CMV-specific).

The V call is TRBV7-8, the J call TRBJ2-5, with D maybe TRBD1 (5 bases). Sample: PBMCs. The TCR sequence derives from a human donor in good health (CMV status not recorded). Some clones in this sample may be carry-over from other donors' samples. The CDR3 nucleotides read TGTGCCAGCAGCCTAGGGGTGACCCAGTACTTC. This encodes CASSLGVTQYF.